This is a list of T cell receptor beta chains from one sample in a study of T-cell memory formation after mild COVID-19. TCRdb analysed the 5' RACE reads with MiXCR anew, one entry per CDR3 protein. Of about 250,000 distinct CDR3 sequences listed, about 15% are singletons. The source material was PBMCs or a T cell subset sorted from them (not recorded which). The receptors originated from a man younger than 35 who had mild COVID-19 (a few samples of this study predate the infection). Cell type and time point are not known. Both conserved end residues are part of each CDR3. A D gene is named only where the DNA matches it firmly. Only some rows state a clone size, as once, few, many or a class for expanded clones.

.	TRBJ1-6	TRBV7-2	.	CASSLEGGTIRNSPLHF	TGTGCCAGCAGCTTAGAGGGAGGGACTATACGCAATTCACCCCTCCACTTT
.	TRBJ1-3	TRBV7-2	few	CASSFSPGNTIYF	TGTGCCAGCAGCTTTTCCCCGGGGAACACCATATATTTT
.	TRBJ1-2	TRBV5-1	many	CASSLGGEGHGYTF	TGCGCCAGCAGCTTGGGGGGGGAGGGCCATGGCTACACCTTC
.	TRBJ1-1	TRBV20-1	.	CSASQGMNTEAFF	TGCAGTGCTAGTCAGGGGATGAACACTGAAGCTTTCTTT
.	TRBJ2-1	TRBV20-1	.	CSARTGTYNEQFF	TGCAGTGCCCGGACGGGCACCTACAATGAGCAGTTCTTC
.	TRBJ2-4	TRBV18	.	CASSPTMEGAKNIQYF	TGTGCCAGCTCACCAACAATGGAGGGAGCCAAAAACATTCAGTACTTC
.	TRBJ1-6	TRBV7-9	few	CASSLGHYNSPLHF	TGTGCCAGCAGCTTGGGACACTATAATTCACCCCTCCACTTT
.	TRBJ1-2	TRBV7-9	many	CASSLANAGVQGYTF	TGTGCCAGCAGCTTAGCGAATGCAGGGGTCCAGGGCTACACCTTC
.	TRBJ2-5	TRBV10-3	few	CAISERGAAQETQYF	TGTGCCATCAGTGAGAGGGGGGCCGCCCAAGAGACCCAGTACTTC
.	TRBJ2-5	TRBV27	.	CASRSVGDRKETQYF	TGTGCCAGCAGGTCCGTGGGTGACAGAAAAGAGACCCAGTACTTC
.	TRBJ1-6	TRBV12-3/TRBV12-4	.	CASRAQGHGNSPLHF	TGTGCCAGCAGGGCGCAGGGCCATGGTAATTCACCCCTCCACTTT
.	TRBJ1-1	TRBV7-9	few	CASSFGTAPSEAFF	TGTGCCAGCAGCTTTGGGACCGCCCCAAGTGAAGCTTTCTTT
TRBD1	TRBJ2-7	TRBV5-4	.	CASSPTPGQGGEQYF	TGTGCCAGCAGCCCCACACCGGGACAGGGAGGCGAGCAGTACTTC
.	TRBJ2-5	TRBV7-9	.	CASSLGVGTPRETQYF	TGTGCCAGCAGCTTAGGGGTTGGGACCCCCCGAGAGACCCAGTACTTC
.	TRBJ2-6	TRBV4-3	once	CASSQVWVGANVLTF	TGCGCCAGCAGCCAAGTCTGGGTTGGGGCCAACGTCCTGACTTTC
.	TRBJ2-7	TRBV7-2	few	CASSLSRNAQYF	TGTGCCAGCAGCTTATCTAGGAATGCGCAGTACTTC
TRBD1	TRBJ1-5	TRBV4-2	.	CASSQGTGGYGQPQHF	TGTGCCAGCAGCCAAGGTACAGGGGGCTATGGGCAGCCCCAGCATTTT
.	TRBJ2-3	TRBV6-2/TRBV6-3	.	CASRPWGVRPDTQYF	TGTGCCAGCAGGCCCTGGGGGGTTCGCCCAGATACGCAGTATTTT
.	TRBJ2-1	TRBV4-1	.	CASSRARAYNEQFF	TGCGCCAGCAGCCGGGCCCGGGCCTACAATGAGCAGTTCTTC
TRBD1	TRBJ1-5	TRBV10-3	few	CASRGQVRNQPQHF	TGTGCCAGCAGAGGACAGGTCCGCAATCAGCCCCAGCATTTT
TRBD1	TRBJ1-5	TRBV9	.	CASSAGQVSNQPQHF	TGTGCCAGCAGCGCGGGACAGGTGAGCAATCAGCCCCAGCATTTT
.	TRBJ2-3	TRBV6-4	once	CASSDSAFSTDTQYF	TGTGCCAGCAGTGACTCTGCGTTTAGCACAGATACGCAGTATTTT
TRBD1	TRBJ2-1	TRBV6-5	.	CASSYYSTGGEQFF	TGTGCCAGCAGTTACTATTCGACAGGGGGCGAGCAGTTCTTC
.	TRBJ2-1	TRBV5-1	many	CASSLGPSNEQFF	TGCGCCAGCAGCTTGGGGCCAAGCAATGAGCAGTTCTTC
.	TRBJ2-3	TRBV9	few	CASSVARDGEVPSRADTQYF	TGTGCCAGCAGCGTAGCTCGGGACGGAGAAGTCCCTTCTAGGGCAGATACGCAGTATTTT
.	TRBJ1-6	TRBV28	.	CASSLWELVRGNSPLHF	TGTGCCAGCAGTTTATGGGAACTGGTCCGCGGGAATTCACCCCTCCACTTT
TRBD2	TRBJ2-5	TRBV7-2	many	CASKSGLAGQETQYF	TGTGCCAGCAAATCGGGACTAGCGGGGCAAGAGACCCAGTACTTC
.	TRBJ1-5	TRBV9	.	CASSPLGRGQPQHF	TGTGCCAGCAGCCCGCTGGGCAGGGGCCAGCCCCAGCATTTT
.	TRBJ1-3	TRBV6-1	.	CASSDTGGNTIYF	TGTGCCAGCAGTGATACAGGCGGAAACACCATATATTTT
TRBD1	TRBJ2-5	TRBV4-3	few	CASSQAVGRGRGGETQYF	TGCGCCAGCAGCCAAGCAGTCGGCAGGGGGCGAGGGGGAGAGACCCAGTACTTC
.	TRBJ2-2	TRBV9	.	CASSPSAVPNTGELFF	TGTGCCAGCAGCCCAAGCGCGGTACCGAACACCGGGGAGCTGTTTTTT
TRBD1	TRBJ2-1	TRBV18	few	CASSPIAGQGYNEQFF	TGTGCCAGCTCACCAATCGCGGGACAGGGCTACAATGAGCAGTTCTTC
.	TRBJ1-4	TRBV11-2	many	CASSPSGLGEKLFF	TGTGCCAGCAGCCCATCGGGGCTGGGGGAAAAACTGTTTTTT
TRBD1	TRBJ1-5	TRBV4-1	few	CASSQAWGQSFNQPQHF	TGCGCCAGCAGCCAAGCCTGGGGACAGTCCTTCAATCAGCCCCAGCATTTT
TRBD1	TRBJ2-3	TRBV4-3	few	CASSQDAGQGLVDTQYF	TGCGCCAGCAGCCAAGATGCCGGACAGGGACTTGTGGATACGCAGTATTTT
.	TRBJ1-2	TRBV6-2/TRBV6-3	.	CASTRGGSYGYTF	TGTGCCAGCACCCGAGGGGGATCCTATGGCTACACCTTC
.	TRBJ1-2	TRBV6-5	.	CASSRQNYGYTF	TGTGCCAGCAGCCGACAGAACTATGGCTACACCTTC
.	TRBJ1-4	TRBV6-6	few	CASSWRGATNEKLFF	TGTGCCAGCAGTTGGCGAGGGGCAACTAATGAAAAACTGTTTTTT
TRBD1	TRBJ1-6	TRBV7-2	few	CASSLEYTGAPLHF	TGTGCCAGCAGCTTAGAGTATACAGGGGCACCCCTCCACTTT
.	TRBJ2-1	TRBV5-6	few	CASSLAIEQFF	TGTGCCAGCAGCTTGGCCATTGAGCAGTTCTTC
TRBD1	TRBJ1-1	TRBV5-1	.	CASSQTGLGNTEAFF	TGCGCCAGCAGCCAGACAGGGCTGGGGAACACTGAAGCTTTCTTT
TRBD1	TRBJ1-1	TRBV20-1	few	CSASPGTGVTEAFF	TGCAGTGCTAGCCCCGGGACAGGGGTTACTGAAGCTTTCTTT
.	TRBJ2-1	TRBV12-3/TRBV12-4	few	CASSLLQGRGYNEQFF	TGTGCCAGCAGTTTATTGCAGGGCCGGGGGTACAATGAGCAGTTCTTC
TRBD1	TRBJ1-2	TRBV4-1	.	CASSLAPGQGGYTF	TGCGCCAGCAGCCTAGCCCCGGGACAGGGAGGCTACACCTTC
TRBD1	TRBJ2-3	TRBV7-9	.	CASSRQGRDTQYF	TGTGCCAGCAGCCGACAGGGGCGGGATACGCAGTATTTT
.	TRBJ2-6	TRBV7-2	many	CASSSYSLGANVLTF	TGTGCCAGCAGCTCCTATAGCCTCGGGGCCAACGTCCTGACTTTC
.	TRBJ1-2	TRBV14	.	CASRQDQNYGYTF	TGTGCCAGCAGACAGGACCAGAACTATGGCTACACCTTC
.	TRBJ1-2	TRBV7-3	.	CASSRRPGYGYTF	TGTGCCAGCAGCCGCCGACCGGGCTATGGCTACACCTTC
TRBD2	TRBJ2-1	TRBV7-8	few	CASSLRTSGGAASNEQFF	TGTGCCAGCAGCTTAAGGACTAGCGGGGGGGCCGCTTCCAATGAGCAGTTCTTC
.	TRBJ1-6	TRBV9	few	CASSVGGSYNSPLHF	TGTGCCAGCAGCGTAGGTGGCTCCTATAATTCACCCCTCCACTTT
.	TRBJ1-5	TRBV6-5	few	CASSTQGNQPQHF	TGTGCCAGCAGTACGCAGGGCAATCAGCCCCAGCATTTT
.	TRBJ1-1	TRBV20-1	many	CSPTQDTNTEAFF	TGCAGCCCAACCCAGGACACAAACACTGAAGCTTTCTTT